This T cell receptor (beta chain) stems from a study of control samples from healthy donors and cancer patients (dated by TCRdb to about 2020). Concerning this clone: Its antigen target is currently unknown. Base qualities were left out, and no much larger clone turns up one base away.

CDR1 and CDR2 (MNHEY, SVGAGI) derive from the germline V gene. V is cut by 7 bases and J by 1 base, and the space between the germline ends is 14 bases. Inclusive of the bounding cysteine and phenylalanine, the CDR3 is 14 residues long. Only the CDR3 region is kept as DNA, spanning 42 bases read in frame from base 1. Libraries were built with the immunoSEQ multiplex PCR assay. The source is immuneACCESS, and TCRdb retained only in-frame sequences with V and J called. Part of the clones is not carried over; for the studies checked, unresolved V genes explain less than half of this, and the remainder is unexplained. Within this sample are fewer than 120,000 clones, with 85% to 90% of them counted one time only. Around 3.5% of the sample is in the top ten clones.

The clonotype was recovered from a woman aged 55-69 years with lung cancer. In this chain, TRBV6-5 is recombined with TRBJ2-7; matching of 6 bases hints at TRBD1 as the D gene. Sequenced: PBMCs. The nucleotides read TGTGCCAGCATCATCCGGACAGATTCCTACGAGCAGTACTTC. Its translation reads: CASIIRTDSYEQYF.